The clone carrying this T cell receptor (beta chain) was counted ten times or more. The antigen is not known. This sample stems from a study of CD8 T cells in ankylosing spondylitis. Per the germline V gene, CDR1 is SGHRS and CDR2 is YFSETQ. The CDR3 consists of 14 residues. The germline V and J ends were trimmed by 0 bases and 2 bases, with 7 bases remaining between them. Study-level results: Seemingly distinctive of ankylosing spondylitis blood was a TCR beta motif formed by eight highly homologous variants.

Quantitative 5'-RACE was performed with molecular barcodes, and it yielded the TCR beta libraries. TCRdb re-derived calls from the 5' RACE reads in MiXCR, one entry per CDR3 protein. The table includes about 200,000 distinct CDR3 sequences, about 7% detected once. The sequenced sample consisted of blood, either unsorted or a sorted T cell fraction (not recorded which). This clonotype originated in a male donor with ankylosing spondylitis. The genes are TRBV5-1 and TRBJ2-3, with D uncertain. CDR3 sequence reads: CASSLGGATDTQYF. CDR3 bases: TGCGCCAGCAGCTTGGGCGGAGCCACAGATACGCAGTATTTT.